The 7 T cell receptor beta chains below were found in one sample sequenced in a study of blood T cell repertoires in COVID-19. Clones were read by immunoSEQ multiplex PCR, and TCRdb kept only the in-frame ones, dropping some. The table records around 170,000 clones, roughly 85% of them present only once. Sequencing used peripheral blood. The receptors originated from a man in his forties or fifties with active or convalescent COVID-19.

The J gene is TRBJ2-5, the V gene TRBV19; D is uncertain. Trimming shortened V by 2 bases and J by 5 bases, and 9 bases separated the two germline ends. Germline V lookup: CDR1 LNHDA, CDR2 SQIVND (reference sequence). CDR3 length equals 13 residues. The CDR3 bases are TGTGCCAGTAGTATATTCCTGGGCGAGACCCAGTACTTC. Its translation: CASSIFLGETQYF.

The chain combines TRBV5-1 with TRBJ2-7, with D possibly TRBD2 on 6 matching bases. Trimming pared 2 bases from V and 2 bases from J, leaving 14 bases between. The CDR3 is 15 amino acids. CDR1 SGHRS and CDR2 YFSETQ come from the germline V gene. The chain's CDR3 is CASSLTGTETYEQYF. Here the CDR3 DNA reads TGCGCCAGCAGCTTAACCGGGACTGAAACCTACGAGCAGTACTTC.

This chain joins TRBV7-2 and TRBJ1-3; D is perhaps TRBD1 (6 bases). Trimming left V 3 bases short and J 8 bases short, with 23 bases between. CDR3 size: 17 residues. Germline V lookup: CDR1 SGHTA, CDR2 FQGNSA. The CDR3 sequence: CASSLGLLGQSRDTIYF. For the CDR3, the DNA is TGTGCCAGCAGCTTGGGGCTCCTCGGACAGTCGCGGGACACCATATATTTT.

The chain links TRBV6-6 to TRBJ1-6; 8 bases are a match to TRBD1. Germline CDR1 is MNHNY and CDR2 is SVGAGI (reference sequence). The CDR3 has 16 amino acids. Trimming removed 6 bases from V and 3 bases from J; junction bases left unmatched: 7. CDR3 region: CASSPGTGNYNSPLHF. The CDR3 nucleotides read TGTGCCAGCAGCCCCGGGACAGGAAACTATAATTCACCCCTCCACTTT.

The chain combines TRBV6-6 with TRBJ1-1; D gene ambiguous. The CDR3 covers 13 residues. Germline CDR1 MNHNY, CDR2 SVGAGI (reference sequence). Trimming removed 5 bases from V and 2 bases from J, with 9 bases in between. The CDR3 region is CASSPQVNTEAFF. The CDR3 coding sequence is TGTGCCAGCAGTCCGCAGGTAAACACTGAAGCTTTCTTT.

This CDR3 reads CASTRTGANNEQFF. DNA for the CDR3: TGTGCCAGCACCCGGACAGGGGCGAACAATGAGCAGTTCTTC. The chain has TRBV9 and TRBJ2-1, with 9 positions matching TRBD1. Germline V CDR1 and CDR2: SGDLS, YYNGEE. The ends lost 6 bases at V and 5 bases at J; junction bases unmatched: 6. The CDR3 is 14 amino acids.

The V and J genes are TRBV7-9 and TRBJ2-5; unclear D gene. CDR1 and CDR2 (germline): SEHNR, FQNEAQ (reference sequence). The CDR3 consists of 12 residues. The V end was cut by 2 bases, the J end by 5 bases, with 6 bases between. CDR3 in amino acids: CASSLSLETQYF. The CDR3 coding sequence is TGTGCCAGCAGCTTATCCCTGGAGACCCAGTACTTC.